One sample yielded the 19 T cell receptor beta chains listed below, sequenced in a study of neurological immune-mediated disorders. TCRdb reprocessed the 5' RACE reads with MiXCR, giving one entry per CDR3 protein. This sample yields tens of thousands of distinct CDR3 sequences, of which roughly 2.6% are seen a single time; around 1.1% belongs to the top ten. What was sequenced was PBMCs. The receptors shown here come from a woman aged 25 to 45 with multiple sclerosis.

This clonotype appeared a few times. The V and J genes are TRBV4-2 and TRBJ1-1; D not certain. Germline V CDR1 and CDR2: LGHNA, YNFKEQ. V shed 0 bases and J shed 1 base, with 3 bases lying between them. The CDR3 is 13 amino acids. The CDR3 reads CASSQEWNTEAFF. CDR3 in DNA: TGTGCCAGCAGCCAAGAGTGGAACACTGAAGCTTTCTTT.

The table lists this clonotype with many counts. The V and J genes are TRBV6-4 and TRBJ2-5; TRBD1 aligns across 9 bases. V gave up 10 bases and J gave up 3 bases; unmatched junction bases: 9. The CDR3 covers 14 residues. Germline V gives CDR1 MRHNA, CDR2 SNTAGT. CDR3 nucleotides: TGTGCCAACTACAACCGGGACAGGGAAGAGACCCAGTACTTC. This sequence encodes CANYNRDREETQYF.

This clonotype has at least ten counts. This rearrangement joins TRBV20-1 to TRBJ1-5; 11 bases line up with TRBD1. The germline CDR1 and CDR2 sequences are DFQATT and SNEGSKA (reference sequence). The CDR3 has 16 amino acids. The V and J ends lost 2 bases and 6 bases, in that order; junction bases with no gene match: 9. CDR3 amino acids: CSARFRDRGVGQPQHF. The DNA of the CDR3 is TGCAGTGCTAGATTCCGGGACAGGGGGGTCGGTCAGCCCCAGCATTTT.

This clonotype was seen repeatedly, ten times or more. The rearrangement joins TRBV28 to TRBJ2-7; maybe TRBD1 (5 bases). The CDR3 has 15 residues. The V end lost 6 bases, the J end lost 0 bases, and 15 bases lay between the germline ends. CDR1 MDHEN and CDR2 SYDVKM come from the germline V gene. The CDR3 DNA is TGTGCCAGCAGGCAACTCAGGGCAAGCTCCTACGAGCAGTACTTC. Amino acids: CASRQLRASSYEQYF.

To note about this clonotype: This may arise from a read error, as a much more abundant clone is one base away. The rearrangement joins TRBV3-1 to TRBJ1-5, with no clear D. This CDR3 is built from 14 residues. Germline V lookup: CDR1 LGHDT, CDR2 YNNKEL (reference sequence). The CDR3 here is CASSQDSVPQPQNF. CDR3 bases: TGTGCCAGCAGCCAAGACAGCGTTCCCCAGCCCCAGAATTTT.

This clonotype was picked up many times. The J gene is TRBJ1-1, the V gene TRBV20-1; D uncertain. Germline V gives CDR1 DFQATT, CDR2 SNEGSKA (reference sequence). The CDR3 totals 10 residues. The CDR3 DNA follows: TGCAGGCCCGGCGGGGATGAAGCTTTCTTT. Residues: CRPGGDEAFF.

This clonotype was counted ten times or more. This chain links TRBV20-1 with TRBJ2-1; D is unclear. With 5 bases removed from V and 4 bases from J, the gap between germline ends came to 18 bases. This CDR3 is built from 15 residues. Germline assignment: CDR1 DFQATT and CDR2 SNEGSKA (reference sequence). The CDR3 protein is CSAHLPPPDYNEQFF. CDR3 coding DNA: TGCAGTGCTCACCTCCCACCCCCCGATTACAATGAGCAGTTCTTC.

This clonotype was detected many times. The CDR3 coding sequence is TGCGCCAGCAGCCCCGGGGCCGAGGGTCAGCCCCAGCATTTT. The encoded protein is CASSPGAEGQPQHF. V usage is TRBV5-1 and J usage is TRBJ1-5; the D gene is possibly TRBD1 (5 bases). Deletions cut 4 bases from V and 6 bases from J, with 14 bases between. This CDR3 comprises 14 residues. CDR1 is SGHRS, CDR2 YFSETQ, per germline.

In regard to this clonotype: A much larger clone sits a single nucleotide away, making a read error possible. The V call is TRBV24-1, the J call TRBJ1-2; possibly TRBD1 for D (6 bases). V was shortened by 1 base and J by 4 bases, with 9 bases between the two germline ends. The CDR3 loop spans 14 amino acids. Germline V gene lookup returns CDR1 KGHDR and CDR2 SFDVKD. The CDR3 nucleotides are TGTGCCACCAGTGATTTTAGGGACACCTATGGCTACACCTTC. It yields the protein CATSDFRDTYGYTF.

The table lists this clonotype with a few counts. With a much larger clone just one base away, this may be a read error. The chain uses TRBV7-7 and TRBJ2-5; D is ambiguous. CDR1 SSHAT and CDR2 FNYEAQ come from the germline V gene (reference sequence). This CDR3 comprises 14 residues. CDR3 nucleotide sequence: TGTGCCAACAGCTTCGGGTCCAACCCAGAGACCCAGTACTTC. Translation: CANSFGSNPETQYF.

This clonotype was observed many times. The rearrangement links TRBV7-9 to TRBJ2-1; 9 nucleotides agree with TRBD1. The CDR3 runs 15 residues. The V and J ends lost 6 bases and 6 bases, in that order; junction bases with no gene match: 9. Looked up from germline, CDR1 is SEHNR and CDR2 is FQNEAQ (reference sequence). For the CDR3, the DNA is TGTGCCAGCAGTGGGGGACAGGGCGTCCCCAATGAGCAGTTCTTC. Translated, it gives CASSGGQGVPNEQFF.

This clonotype was recorded many times. The V call is TRBV30, the J call TRBJ2-3; D is undetermined. This CDR3 has 14 residues. Germline V gives CDR1 GTSNPN, CDR2 SVGIG (reference sequence). With 1 base removed from V and 3 bases from J, the gap between germline ends came to 11 bases. The CDR3 spells CAWSAGRETDTQYF. CDR3 DNA sequence: TGTGCCTGGAGTGCCGGACGAGAGACAGATACGCAGTATTTT.

This clonotype was seen at least ten times. A much larger clone differs from this one at a single base, so this may be a read error. The chain uses TRBV5-8 and TRBJ1-5, with D possibly being TRBD1 (5 bases). Germline CDR1 and CDR2: SGHTS and YDEGEE. The CDR3 length is 12 residues. The CDR3 here is CASSSQGQPQNF. The CDR3 coding sequence is TGTGCCAGCAGCTCCCAGGGTCAGCCCCAGAATTTT.

As concerns this clonotype: An end of the junction differs from the germline gene, which may be a read error. The chain couples TRBV7-9 to TRBJ2-1; no clear D. The CDR3 is 15 residues long. The germline gives CDR1 SEHNR, CDR2 FQNEAQ (reference sequence). CDR3 loop: CVSSLDRVSYNEQFF. The DNA of the CDR3 is TGTGTCAGCAGCTTAGATCGCGTCTCTTACAATGAGCAGTTCTTC.

This clonotype showed up many times. The rearrangement links TRBV25-1 to TRBJ2-3; a possible D gene is TRBD2 (6 bases). CDR1 and CDR2 (germline): MGHDK, SYGVNS. The CDR3 loop spans 12 amino acids. V lost 5 bases, J lost 5 bases, and 8 bases lay in between. For the CDR3, the DNA is TGTGCCAGCAGTAGTAGCGGAGATACGCAGTATTTT. Amino acid sequence: CASSSSGDTQYF. Combining the CDR3 with reference TRBV25-1 and TRBJ2-3 gives the whole variable domain EADIYQTPRYLVIGTGKKITLECSQTMGHDKMYWYQQDPGMELHLIHYSYGVNSTEKGDLSSESTVSRIRTEHFPLTLESARPSHTSQYLCASSSSGDTQYFGPGTRLTVL.

This clonotype was seen many times. The V gene is TRBV5-1, the J gene TRBJ2-1; TRBD2 matches 16 bases. Germline V gene sequence: CDR1 SGHRS, CDR2 YFSETQ. The CDR3 is made up of 15 amino acids. Trimming took 4 bases from V and 12 from J; bases not matched to a gene: 7. The CDR3 here is CASSAGTSGGDGQFF. CDR3 bases: TGCGCCAGCAGCGCCGGGACTAGCGGGGGGGATGGGCAGTTCTTC.

By share of the sample, this clonotype is medium-sized (0.01 to 0.1%). V and J are TRBV5-5 and TRBJ1-2; 7 bases match TRBD1. V lost 5 bases to trimming and J lost 6 bases; unmatched junction nucleotides: 13. Germline V gene sequence: CDR1 SGHKS, CDR2 YYEKEE (reference sequence). The CDR3 contains 15 residues. In DNA, the CDR3 is TGTGCCAGCAGTCCTTACAGGGGAGTAGGGAATGGCTACACCTTC. Its protein product is CASSPYRGVGNGYTF.

This clonotype was seen many times. The gene calls are TRBV28 and TRBJ2-1, with a weak D call TRBD2 (6 bases). The germline V and J ends were trimmed by 4 bases and 7 bases, with 14 bases remaining between them. Germline assignment: CDR1 MDHEN and CDR2 SYDVKM. CDR3 length: 14 amino acids. The CDR3: CASSSLAGPNEQFF. The CDR3 bases are TGTGCCAGCAGTTCTCTTGCGGGGCCGAATGAGCAGTTCTTC.

This clonotype showed up many times. V gene TRBV29-1 combines with J gene TRBJ2-3; tentative D call: TRBD1 (6 bases). The V end lost 3 bases, the J end lost 11 bases, and 18 bases lay between the germline ends. The CDR3 has 13 amino acids. CDR1 is SQVTM and CDR2 is ANQGSEA in the germline V gene. CDR3: CSVDLGTPQGQYF. The CDR3 DNA sequence: TGCAGCGTTGATTTGGGGACACCCCAGGGGCAGTATTTT.